One TCR beta chain is described in this entry. Donors were grouped by their self-reported clinical history. The entry originates in a study of blood T cell repertoires in COVID-19. Across the whole study: The United States, Italy and Spain were the sources of the acute and convalescent COVID-19 samples. The analysed material was cDNA or gDNA that came from T cells, B-cell-depleted T cells, or PBMCs.

Sequencing used immunoSEQ multiplex PCR; TCRdb keeps in-frame clones, though not all of them. Among about 270,000 clones listed, around 89% were seen once. The material sequenced was PBMCs or T cells enriched from blood (not recorded which). The receptor's source is a woman in her twenties or thirties with acute COVID-19.

CDR3 residues: CASSPPNNRGANEKLFF. The CDR3 coding sequence is TGTGCCAGCTCACCACCAAACAACAGGGGGGCAAATGAAAAACTGTTTTTT. The chain uses TRBV18 and TRBJ1-4, with 8 bases aligning to TRBD1. The V and J ends lost 0 bases and 5 bases, in that order; junction bases with no gene match: 8. The CDR3 loop spans 17 amino acids. CDR1 is KGHSH, CDR2 LQKENI, per germline. Using reference TRBV18 and TRBJ1-4 for the parts outside the CDR3, the full variable domain is NAGVMQNPRHLVRRRGQEARLRCSPMKGHSHVYWYRQLPEEGLKFMVYLQKENIIDESGMPKERFSAEFPKEGPSILRIQQVVRGDSAAYFCASSPPNNRGANEKLFFGSGTQLSVL.